This TCR beta chain originates from a study of blood T cell repertoires in COVID-19. Study details: The United States, Italy and Spain were the sources of the acute and convalescent COVID-19 samples. In each case, the material was cDNA or gDNA derived from T cells, B-cell-depleted T cells, or PBMCs.

In Cohort 3, a recovered donor had either two negative PCRs, clearance, or symptom resolution. V dropped 4 bases and J dropped 10; count of bases not matched to a gene: 3. CDR3 length equals 11 residues. CDR1 and CDR2 from the germline V gene are MNHEY and SVGAGI. The repertoire was sequenced with immunoSEQ multiplex PCR; TCRdb's copy has only in-frame clones and lacks some. This table holds approximately 490,000 clones, around 90% found once. The material sequenced was PBMCs or T cells enriched from blood (not recorded which). The genes are TRBV6-5 and TRBJ1-2, with 7 bases that match TRBD1. The sequence was obtained from a woman between 18 and 29 years old who had recovered from COVID-19. This CDR3 is CASSSDRPYTF. CDR3 in DNA: TGTGCCAGCAGTTCGGACAGGCCCTACACCTTC.